One and the same sample provided the 13 T cell receptor beta chains below, sequenced in a study of Graves' ophthalmopathy and Graves' hyperthyroidism. RNA served as the template for amplifying TCR beta CDR3 regions. First-round RT-PCR used HTBI primers; second-round multiplex PCR followed. Using its own MiXCR run on the multiplex PCR reads, TCRdb lists one record per CDR3 protein. The table records some 350,000 distinct CDR3 sequences, about 18% of them present only once. Sequenced sample: peripheral blood. The receptors come from an adult woman with stable Graves' hyperthyroidism.

Only a few counts were recorded for this clonotype. The chain uses TRBV10-2 and TRBJ2-7, with D tentatively TRBD1 (6 bases). This CDR3 region has 15 residues. Germline V gives CDR1 WSHSY, CDR2 SAAADI. V lost 2 bases to trimming and J lost 4 bases, with 15 bases between them. The CDR3 sequence: CASSEGQGLQYEQYF. The CDR3 nucleotides are TGCGCCAGCAGTGAGGGGCAGGGGTTACAATACGAGCAGTACTTC.

This clonotype has a count of ten or more. The chain joins TRBV18 to TRBJ1-1, with TRBD1 matching 8 bases. The CDR3 is 15 amino acids. V lost 5 bases to trimming and J lost 2 bases; unmatched junction nucleotides: 7. CDR1 is KGHSH and CDR2 is LQKENI in the germline V gene. CDR3 coding DNA: TGTGCCAGCTCATTGACAGGGGATTTAAACACTGAAGCTTTCTTT. Protein sequence: CASSLTGDLNTEAFF.

This clonotype was recorded at least ten times. This chain links TRBV20-1 with TRBJ1-2, with 9 bases matching TRBD1. The CDR3 totals 15 residues. Germline CDR1 is DFQATT and CDR2 is SNEGSKA (reference sequence). Trimming removed 3 bases from V and 4 bases from J; junction bases left unmatched: 9. In nucleotides, the CDR3 is TGCAGTGCTAGTCTTGCCGGGACAGGGCTCTATGGCTACACCTTC. Translated, it gives CSASLAGTGLYGYTF.

This clonotype was counted at least ten times. V is TRBV7-2 and J is TRBJ2-7, with 7 bases fitting TRBD1. The V segment lost 3 bases and the J segment 5 bases; nucleotides outside the gene matches: 4. CDR3 length: 13 residues. The germline V gene has CDR1 SGHTA and CDR2 FQGNSA. The CDR3 sequence is CASSFTGENEQYF. The DNA of the CDR3 is TGTGCCAGCAGCTTTACAGGGGAGAACGAGCAGTACTTC.

This clonotype was found many times. V usage is TRBV6-5 and J usage is TRBJ2-1, with 9 bases matching TRBD2. Per germline, CDR1 MNHEY and CDR2 SVGAGI. Trimming cost V 0 bases and J 7 bases; bases outside gene matches: 13. The CDR3 length is 18 residues. Here the CDR3 DNA reads TGTGCCAGCAGTTACTCGATCGGCGGGAGGGCCCTCGGGAATGAGCAGTTCTTC. Translating gives CASSYSIGGRALGNEQFF.

In this sample, this clonotype turned up many times. The CDR3, as DNA: TGTGCCAGCACCCCGGGGGCGGGAGGGAATTCCTACGAGCAGTACTTC. Translated: CASTPGAGGNSYEQYF. The chain joins TRBV7-6 to TRBJ2-7; the match to TRBD2 covers 9 bases. This CDR3 has 16 residues. Trimming cost V 7 bases and J 1 base; bases outside gene matches: 11. CDR1 is SGHVS and CDR2 is FNYEAQ in the germline V gene.

This clonotype was detected ten times or more. The V call is TRBV28, the J call TRBJ2-7; 9 nucleotides agree with TRBD2. This CDR3 is 17 amino acids long. After removal of 3 bases from V and 3 bases from J, the junction contained 12 bases not matched to a gene. Germline loops: CDR1 MDHEN, CDR2 SYDVKM. The CDR3 here is CASSFSIGTSRHYEQYF. The CDR3 nucleotides read TGTGCCAGCAGTTTCTCCATCGGGACTAGCAGACACTACGAGCAGTACTTC.

This clonotype was counted ten times or more. The genes are TRBV19 and TRBJ2-5; TRBD1 agrees at 7 bases. Germline V gives CDR1 LNHDA, CDR2 SQIVND (reference sequence). There are 16 residues in the CDR3. The junction had 12 bases not matched to a gene; V was cut back by 3 bases and J by 5 bases. The CDR3 bases are TGTGCCAGTAGTATCTCGGTCGGGACCAGGGGGGAGACCCAGTACTTC. Amino acids: CASSISVGTRGETQYF.

This clonotype has a handful of counts. The V and J genes are TRBV20-1 and TRBJ1-2; perhaps TRBD1 as D (5 bases). The CDR3 length is 12 residues. Germline V gene sequence: CDR1 DFQATT, CDR2 SNEGSKA (reference sequence). Deletions cut 7 bases from V and 5 bases from J, with 14 bases between. The CDR3 sequence is CSGVTDSYGYTF. The CDR3 DNA reads TGCAGTGGTGTGACAGACTCTTATGGCTACACCTTC.

The V gene is TRBV4-3, the J gene TRBJ2-7; 9 positions agree with TRBD2. Germline V lookup: CDR1 LGHNA, CDR2 YSLEER. The CDR3 has 16 amino acids. V was pared by 0 bases and J by 1 base, with 4 bases of the junction left unmatched. The CDR3 sequence is CASSQDPSGASYEQYF. The CDR3 coding sequence is TGCGCCAGCAGCCAAGACCCTAGCGGGGCTTCCTACGAGCAGTACTTC.

This clonotype was seen repeatedly, ten times or more. The rearrangement links TRBV6-6 to TRBJ2-7; D is possibly TRBD2 (6 bases). Germline V gives CDR1 MNHNY, CDR2 SVGAGI (reference sequence). The CDR3 loop spans 13 amino acids. Trimming stripped 6 bases from V and 6 bases from J, with 15 bases between. For the CDR3, the DNA is TGTGCCAGCAGGCACGTGGGAGGTGGCGAGCAGTACTTC. Residues: CASRHVGGGEQYF.

This rearrangement joins TRBV7-6 to TRBJ2-5; D tentatively reads TRBD1 or TRBD2 (5 bases each). The CDR3 spans 15 residues. Germline loops: CDR1 SGHVS, CDR2 FNYEAQ. V gave up 2 bases and J gave up 5 bases, with 15 bases separating them. The CDR3 DNA reads TGTGCCAGCAGCTTAAGTTCCCGGGGCCGGGAGACCCAGTACTTC. Amino acid sequence: CASSLSSRGRETQYF.

V is TRBV7-9 and J is TRBJ1-3, with a weak D call TRBD1 (6 bases). Germline V gives CDR1 SEHNR, CDR2 FQNEAQ (reference sequence). V lost 3 bases and J 4 bases, leaving 10 bases between the germline ends. The CDR3 runs 14 residues. As DNA, the CDR3 is TGTGCCAGCAGCTTCACAGGGACGGGAAACACCATATATTTT. It encodes CASSFTGTGNTIYF.